This T cell receptor beta chain is drawn from a study of multiple sclerosis patients with progressive multifocal leukoencephalopathy. This CDR3 comprises 15 residues. V shed 3 bases and J shed 4 bases, with 13 bases lying between them. Germline CDR1 and CDR2: PRHDT and FYEKMQ (reference sequence). Profiled with immunoSEQ multiplex PCR; TCRdb holds only in-frame clones, not every one. The table includes about 30,000 clones, 75% to 90% detected once. Concerning this clone: Its antigen is still unknown.

This sample's time point: time of PML onset. JC virus DNA in cerebrospinal fluid confirmed the PML diagnosis. At PML onset, T3 blood samples were taken. Study observations and caveats: In most PML patients, TRB repertoires appeared less diverse by entropy.

The TCR sequence derives from a woman under 40 with progressive multifocal leukoencephalopathy. This sequence joins TRBV13 and TRBJ2-1; D perhaps matches TRBD1 (6 bases). The source was PBMCs, collected from a patient treated with natalizumab. CDR3 loop: CASSFWTENYNEQFF. CDR3 nucleotide sequence: TGTGCCAGCAGCTTTTGGACAGAGAATTACAATGAGCAGTTCTTC.